Shown below are 25 T cell receptor beta chains from a single sample sequenced in a study of T cell responses to AZD1222 COVID-19 vaccine. Method: immunoSEQ multiplex PCR; TCRdb's copy keeps in-frame clones and lacks some. Of about 59,000 clones in the sample, 84% were seen once. The input for sequencing was peripheral blood, taken on day 0 of AZD1222 vaccination. Receptors originate from an adult in good health.

The V gene is TRBV24-1, the J gene TRBJ2-1, with TRBD2 identical over 11 bases. The V segment lost 2 bases and the J segment 8 bases; nucleotides outside the gene matches: 22. The CDR3 has 21 residues. Germline lookup yields CDR1 KGHDR and CDR2 SFDVKD. The CDR3 loop reads CATSDSGLGRAGTSGKDEQFF. The CDR3 DNA is TGTGCCACCAGTGATTCGGGGTTGGGAAGAGCCGGGACTAGCGGTAAGGATGAGCAGTTCTTC.

The chain combines TRBV7-9 with TRBJ1-5; tentatively, D is TRBD1 (5 bases). From germline, CDR1 is SEHNR and CDR2 FQNEAQ (reference sequence). This CDR3 contains 17 residues. Trimming took off 4 bases at V and 2 bases at J, with 18 bases between the two ends. Here the CDR3 DNA reads TGTGCCAGCAGCTACCGGGACTCTCACGGTGGCAATCAGCCCCAGCATTTT. It encodes CASSYRDSHGGNQPQHF. Based on the CDR3 plus reference TRBV7-9 and TRBJ1-5, the full variable domain is DTGVSQNPRHKITKRGQNVTFRCDPISEHNRLYWYRQTLGQGPEFLTYFQNEAQLEKSRLLSDRFSAERPKGSFSTLEIQRTEQGDSAMYLCASSYRDSHGGNQPQHFGDGTRLSIL.

The genes are TRBV11-2 and TRBJ2-3, with D hard to call. The CDR3 consists of 14 residues. The V gene's germline CDR1 is SGHAT and CDR2 FQNNGV. Trimming cost V 1 base and J 2 bases, with 7 bases left between them. CDR3 in DNA: TGTGCCAGCAGCTTAGTTGGGTCCACAGATACGCAGTATTTT. Translated: CASSLVGSTDTQYF.

This rearrangement joins TRBV19 to TRBJ1-1; D perhaps matches TRBD1 (5 bases). V dropped 5 bases and J dropped 4 bases, with 11 bases sitting between them. CDR3 length: 13 residues. The germline V gene has CDR1 LNHDA and CDR2 SQIVND (reference sequence). CDR3 in amino acids: CASSEGESTEAFF. The CDR3 region has the DNA TGTGCCAGTAGTGAAGGGGAAAGCACTGAAGCTTTCTTT.

The chain joins TRBV6-2 or TRBV6-3 to TRBJ1-2; 7 bases match TRBD1. The length of the CDR3 is 15 residues. J lost 4 bases, V lost 2 bases, and 7 bases had no gene match. CDR1 and CDR2 (germline): MNHEY, SVGEGT. The CDR3 reads CASSYPGTALYGYTF. The CDR3 coding sequence is TGTGCCAGCAGTTACCCTGGGACAGCACTCTATGGCTACACCTTC.

V usage is TRBV6-6 and J usage is TRBJ1-2; D remains ambiguous. Trimming removed 5 bases from V and 8 bases from J, with 12 bases in between. The CDR3 loop spans 12 amino acids. The germline V gene has CDR1 MNHNY and CDR2 SVGAGI (reference sequence). CDR3 sequence (DNA): TGTGCCAGCAGTGGCCAGCAGGTGGGCTACACCTTC. Protein sequence: CASSGQQVGYTF.

The rearrangement uses TRBV28 and TRBJ2-7; D is uncertain. Germline V lookup: CDR1 MDHEN, CDR2 SYDVKM. V was pared by 5 bases and J by 1 base, with 27 bases between. The CDR3 is 19 residues long. This CDR3 is CASSPFSQGILQWSYEQYF. CDR3 DNA: TGTGCCAGCAGTCCGTTTAGCCAAGGGATACTACAATGGTCCTACGAGCAGTACTTC.

The rearrangement joins TRBV6-6 to TRBJ1-3, with a tentative D call TRBD1 (5 bases). From germline, CDR1 is MNHNY and CDR2 SVGAGI (reference sequence). The CDR3 has 13 residues. V shed 5 bases and J shed 2 bases, with 7 bases lying between them. CDR3 DNA sequence: TGTGCCAGCAGTAGGGGTACTGGAAACACCATATATTTT. Translation: CASSRGTGNTIYF.

V usage is TRBV7-2 and J usage is TRBJ2-7; the D gene could be TRBD1 or TRBD2 (5 bases each). Germline values: CDR1 SGHTA, CDR2 FQGNSA. The CDR3 contains 17 residues. Trimming shortened V by 3 bases and J by 6 bases, and 24 bases separated the two germline ends. CDR3 protein: CASSLGDRDGAPLEQYV. CDR3 bases: TGTGCCAGCAGCTTGGGGGACCGGGACGGAGCCCCTCTCGAGCAGTACGTC.

The rearrangement joins TRBV6-6 to TRBJ1-3, with a tentative D call TRBD1 (5 bases). This CDR3 region has 16 residues. The ends were cut back, 5 bases at V and 3 bases at J, with 17 bases in the middle. Germline V CDR1 and CDR2: MNHNY, SVGAGI (reference sequence). DNA for the CDR3: TGTGCCAGCAGTCAGAAAGCAGGGAAGGGTGGAAACACCATATATTTT. Its translation is CASSQKAGKGGNTIYF.

This clone was recorded only once. The V call is TRBV18, the J call TRBJ1-5; D is uncertain. V lost 3 bases and J lost 4, with 13 bases in between. Germline-derived CDR1 and CDR2 are KGHSH and LQKENI. This CDR3 contains 15 residues. CDR3 sequence reads: CASSPPAAPNQPQHF. CDR3 DNA: TGTGCCAGCTCACCGCCCGCAGCTCCAAATCAGCCCCAGCATTTT. The full variable domain, rest sourced from reference TRBV18 and TRBJ1-5, is NAGVMQNPRHLVRRRGQEARLRCSPMKGHSHVYWYRQLPEEGLKFMVYLQKENIIDESGMPKERFSAEFPKEGPSILRIQQVVRGDSAAYFCASSPPAAPNQPQHFGDGTRLSIL.

This rearrangement joins TRBV11-3 to TRBJ2-5, with a weak D call TRBD2 (5 bases). V dropped 2 bases and J dropped 4 bases, with 8 bases sitting between them. The CDR3 runs 13 residues. Germline V gene sequence: CDR1 SGHNT, CDR2 YENEEA. CDR3 region: CASSLNEGETQYF. For the CDR3, the DNA is TGTGCCAGCAGCTTAAATGAGGGAGAGACCCAGTACTTC.

This chain joins TRBV5-4 and TRBJ2-3, with 12 bases lining up with TRBD2. This CDR3 spans 16 amino acids. The ends lost 3 bases at V and 2 bases at J; junction bases unmatched: 4. Germline lookup yields CDR1 SGHNT and CDR2 YYREEE (reference sequence). The CDR3 coding sequence is TGTGCCAGCAGCTCGGGACTAGCGGGTTACACAGATACGCAGTATTTT. It encodes CASSSGLAGYTDTQYF.

This chain connects TRBV12-3 or TRBV12-4 to TRBJ2-3; tentative D call: TRBD2 (5 bases). V lost 3 bases and J 2 bases, leaving 6 bases between the germline ends. The CDR3 has 13 amino acids. In nucleotides, the CDR3 is TGTGCCAGCAGTTTTGGACTCACAGATACGCAGTATTTT. This encodes CASSFGLTDTQYF.

This rearrangement joins TRBV24-1 to TRBJ2-2; 11 nucleotides line up with TRBD2. The germline V gene has CDR1 KGHDR and CDR2 SFDVKD. This CDR3 contains 16 residues. Unmatched junction bases numbered 3, after V lost 1 base and J lost 6 bases. This CDR3 reads CATSDFSGRAAGELFF. The CDR3 nucleotides are TGTGCCACCAGTGATTTTAGCGGGAGGGCCGCCGGGGAGCTGTTTTTT.

The chain recombines TRBV11-3 with TRBJ2-1; 7 positions match TRBD2. CDR3 length: 14 amino acids. V shed 1 base, J shed 7 bases, and the junction held 4 bases outside the gene matches. Per germline, CDR1 SGHNT and CDR2 YENEEA. The CDR3 DNA sequence: TGTGCCAGCAGCTTAGTGTCCGGGAGGAATGAGCAGTTCTTC. Translation gives CASSLVSGRNEQFF.

This clone has just one count. This sequence joins TRBV9 and TRBJ1-1, with 8 bases that match TRBD1. V lost 1 base and J lost 5; bases outside the gene matches: 7. The CDR3 has 15 amino acids. CDR1 and CDR2 from the germline V gene are SGDLS and YYNGEE. The CDR3 nucleotides read TGTGCCAGCAGCGTAACCCCACAGGGGGGAACTGAAGCTTTCTTT. This gives the protein CASSVTPQGGTEAFF.

The chain joins TRBV6-2 or TRBV6-3 to TRBJ2-1, with D unresolved. The V end lost 2 bases, the J end lost 6 bases, and 14 bases lay between the germline ends. The CDR3 spans 15 residues. Germline V gene data show CDR1 as MNHEY and CDR2 as SVGEGT. CDR3 in DNA: TGTGCCAGCAGTTACATTGTGGACCTACCCAATGAGCAGTTCTTC. Protein product: CASSYIVDLPNEQFF.

The rearrangement uses TRBV6-5 and TRBJ1-6; perhaps TRBD1 as D (5 bases). Germline V gene sequence: CDR1 MNHEY, CDR2 SVGAGI. V gave up 2 bases and J gave up 5 bases, with 13 bases separating them. The CDR3 contains 16 residues. The CDR3 region is CASSYGGVGHNSPLHF. CDR3 nucleotides: TGTGCCAGCAGTTACGGGGGGGTCGGTCATAATTCACCCCTCCACTTT.

The rearrangement joins TRBV7-9 to TRBJ2-5, with D perhaps TRBD2 (6 bases). This CDR3 spans 17 amino acids. V gave up 5 bases and J gave up 5 bases, with 24 bases separating them. Per the germline V gene, CDR1 is SEHNR and CDR2 is FQNEAQ (reference sequence). This CDR3 reads CASSPKVPREKGETQYF. The CDR3 nucleotides are TGTGCCAGCAGCCCAAAAGTTCCCCGGGAGAAGGGGGAGACCCAGTACTTC.

The CDR3: CASSLIRDNAYEQYF. The CDR3, as DNA: TGTGCCAGCAGCTTAATCCGGGACAACGCCTACGAGCAGTACTTC. The J gene is TRBJ2-7, the V gene TRBV7-2, with D tentatively TRBD1 (6 bases). Germline V lookup: CDR1 SGHTA, CDR2 FQGNSA. The CDR3 sequence is 15 residues long. V gave up 2 bases and J gave up 2 bases, with 13 bases separating them.

The chain joins TRBV6-2 or TRBV6-3 to TRBJ2-7; 7 positions agree with TRBD2. V was clipped by 3 bases and J by 3 bases; unmatched bases: 11. CDR1 MNHEY and CDR2 SVGEGT come from the germline V gene. The length of the CDR3 is 16 residues. CDR3 sequence: CASSYSPGTNLYEQYF. The CDR3 bases are TGTGCCAGCAGTTATTCCCCCGGGACTAACCTCTACGAGCAGTACTTC.

The V and J genes are TRBV7-3 and TRBJ2-1, with 12 positions matching TRBD2. J lost 3 bases, V lost 5 bases, and 5 bases had no gene match. Germline CDR1 is SGHTA and CDR2 is FQGTGA. The CDR3 extends over 16 amino acids. CDR3 in amino acids: CASSPRTSGVYNEQFF. The CDR3 nucleotides are TGTGCCAGCAGCCCGCGGACTAGCGGGGTCTACAATGAGCAGTTCTTC.

Here the CDR3 reads CASSEGGGSAYEQYV. In nucleotides, the CDR3 is TGTGCCAGCAGTGAAGGGGGGGGTTCCGCCTACGAGCAGTACGTC. The rearrangement joins TRBV2 to TRBJ2-7, with 7 bases aligning to TRBD2. Trimming cost V 1 base and J 2 bases; bases outside gene matches: 5. Germline V gene lookup returns CDR1 SNHLY and CDR2 FYNNEI. This CDR3 contains 15 residues.

The table lists this clone with a count of one. The rearrangement links TRBV7-2 to TRBJ1-5; no definite D call. The CDR3 loop spans 13 amino acids. The V gene's germline CDR1 is SGHTA and CDR2 FQGNSA. Trimming shortened V by 5 bases and J by 4 bases, and 9 bases separated the two germline ends. Here the CDR3 DNA reads TGTGCCAGCAGCCTCGGACCGAATCAGCCCCAGCATTTT. It translates to CASSLGPNQPQHF.